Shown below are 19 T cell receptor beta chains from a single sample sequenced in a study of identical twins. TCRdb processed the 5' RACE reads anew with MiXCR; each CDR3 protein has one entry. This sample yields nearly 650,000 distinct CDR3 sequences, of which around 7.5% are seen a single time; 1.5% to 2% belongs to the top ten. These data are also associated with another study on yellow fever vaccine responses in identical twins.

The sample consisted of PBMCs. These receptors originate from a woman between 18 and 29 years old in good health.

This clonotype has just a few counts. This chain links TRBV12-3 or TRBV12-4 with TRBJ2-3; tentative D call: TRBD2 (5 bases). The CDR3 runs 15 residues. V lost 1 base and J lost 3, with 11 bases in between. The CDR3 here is CASSLVSGVTDTQYF. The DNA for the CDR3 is TGTGCCAGCAGTTTAGTTTCCGGGGTAACAGATACGCAGTATTTT.

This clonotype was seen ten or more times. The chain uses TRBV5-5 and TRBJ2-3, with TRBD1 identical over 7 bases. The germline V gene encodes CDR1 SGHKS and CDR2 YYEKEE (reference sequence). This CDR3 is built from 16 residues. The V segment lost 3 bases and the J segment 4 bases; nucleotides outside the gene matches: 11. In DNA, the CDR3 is TGTGCCAGCAGCTCCTGGACAGGAAGAGAGGCAGATACGCAGTATTTT. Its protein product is CASSSWTGREADTQYF.

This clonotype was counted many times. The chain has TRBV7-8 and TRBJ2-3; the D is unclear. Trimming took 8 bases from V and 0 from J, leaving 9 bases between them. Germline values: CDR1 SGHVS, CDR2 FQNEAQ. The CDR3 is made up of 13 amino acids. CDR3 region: CASGPASTDTQYF. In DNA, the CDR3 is TGTGCCAGCGGTCCAGCTAGCACAGATACGCAGTATTTT.

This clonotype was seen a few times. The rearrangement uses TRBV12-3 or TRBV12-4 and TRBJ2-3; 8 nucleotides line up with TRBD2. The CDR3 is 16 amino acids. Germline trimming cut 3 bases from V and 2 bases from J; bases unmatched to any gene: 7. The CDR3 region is CASSFGRGGSTDTQYF. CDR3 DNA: TGTGCCAGCAGTTTTGGGCGCGGGGGGTCCACAGATACGCAGTATTTT.

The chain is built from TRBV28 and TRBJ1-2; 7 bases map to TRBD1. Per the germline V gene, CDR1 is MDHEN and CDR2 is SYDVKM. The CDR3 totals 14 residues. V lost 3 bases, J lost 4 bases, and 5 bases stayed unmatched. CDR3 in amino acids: CASSFGTVGYGYTF. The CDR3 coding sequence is TGTGCCAGCAGTTTCGGGACAGTGGGCTATGGCTACACCTTC.

The CDR3: CASNNMGGGLSGNTIYF. Written as DNA, the CDR3 is TGTGCCAGCAACAACATGGGGGGGGGCCTCTCTGGAAACACCATATATTTT. V is TRBV6-1 and J is TRBJ1-3; D is possibly TRBD1 (6 bases). V was trimmed by 7 bases and J by 0 bases, leaving 19 bases between them. The CDR3 consists of 17 residues. Germline-derived CDR1 and CDR2 are MNHNS and SASEGT.

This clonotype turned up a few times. CDR3: CASSLYGKETQYF. CDR3 nucleotides: TGTGCCAGCAGTTTATATGGGAAGGAGACCCAGTACTTC. The genes are TRBV12-3 or TRBV12-4 and TRBJ2-5; no definite D call. V was cut by 2 bases and J by 5 bases, with 9 bases left in between. The CDR3 contains 13 residues.

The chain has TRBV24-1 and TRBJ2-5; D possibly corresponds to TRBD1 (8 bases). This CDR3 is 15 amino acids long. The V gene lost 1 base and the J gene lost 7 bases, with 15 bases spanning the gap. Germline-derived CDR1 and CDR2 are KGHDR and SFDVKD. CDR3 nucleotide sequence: TGTGCCACCAGTGATTTTGCAGGGGGCGGGGGGACCCAGTACTTC. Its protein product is CATSDFAGGGGTQYF.

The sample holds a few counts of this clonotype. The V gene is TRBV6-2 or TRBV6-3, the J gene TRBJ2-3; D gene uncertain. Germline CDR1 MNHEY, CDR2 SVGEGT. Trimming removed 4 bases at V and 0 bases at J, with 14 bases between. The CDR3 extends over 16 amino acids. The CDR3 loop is CASSLTSAHSTDTQYF. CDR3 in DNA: TGTGCCAGCAGTTTGACCTCGGCCCATAGCACAGATACGCAGTATTTT.

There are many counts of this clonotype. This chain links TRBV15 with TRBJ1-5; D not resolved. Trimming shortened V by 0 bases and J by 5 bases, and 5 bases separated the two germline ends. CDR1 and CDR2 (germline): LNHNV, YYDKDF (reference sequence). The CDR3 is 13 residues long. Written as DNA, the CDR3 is TGTGCCACCAGCAGAGATTACGATCAGCCCCAGCATTTT. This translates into CATSRDYDQPQHF.

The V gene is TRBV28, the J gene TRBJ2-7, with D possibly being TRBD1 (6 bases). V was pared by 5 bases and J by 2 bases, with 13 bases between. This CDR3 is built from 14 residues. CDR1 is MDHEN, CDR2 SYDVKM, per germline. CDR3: CASSLQGSPYEQYV. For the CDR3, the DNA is TGTGCCAGCAGTCTACAGGGTAGCCCCTACGAGCAGTACGTC.

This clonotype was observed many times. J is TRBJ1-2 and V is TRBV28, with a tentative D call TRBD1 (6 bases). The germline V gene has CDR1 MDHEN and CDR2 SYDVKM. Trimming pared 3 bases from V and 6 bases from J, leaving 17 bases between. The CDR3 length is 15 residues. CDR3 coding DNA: TGTGCCAGCAGTTTTGAACAGGGTAGTGGAAATGGCTACACCTTC. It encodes CASSFEQGSGNGYTF.

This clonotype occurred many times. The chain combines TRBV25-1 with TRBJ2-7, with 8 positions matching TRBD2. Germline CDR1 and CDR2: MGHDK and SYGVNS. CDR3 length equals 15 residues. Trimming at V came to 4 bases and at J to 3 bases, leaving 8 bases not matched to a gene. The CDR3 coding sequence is TGTGCCAGCAGTGGGTCGGGAGGGGAAGGCTACGAGCAGTACTTC. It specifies CASSGSGGEGYEQYF.

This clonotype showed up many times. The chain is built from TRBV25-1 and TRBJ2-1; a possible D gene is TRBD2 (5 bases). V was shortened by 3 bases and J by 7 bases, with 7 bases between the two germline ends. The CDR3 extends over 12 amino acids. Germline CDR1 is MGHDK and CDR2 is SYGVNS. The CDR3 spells CASSDGGNEQFF. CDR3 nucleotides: TGTGCCAGCAGTGATGGCGGGAATGAGCAGTTCTTC.

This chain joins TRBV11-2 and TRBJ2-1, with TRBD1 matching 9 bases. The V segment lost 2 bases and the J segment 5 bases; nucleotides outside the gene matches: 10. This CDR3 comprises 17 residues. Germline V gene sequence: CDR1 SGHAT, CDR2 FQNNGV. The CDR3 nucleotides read TGTGCCAGCAGCTTAACCCAAGGGACAGGGACCCACAATGAGCAGTTCTTC. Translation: CASSLTQGTGTHNEQFF.

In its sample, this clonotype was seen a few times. The DNA for the CDR3 is TGTGCCACCAGCAGATCCGGGTCCTCCTACGAGCAGTACTTC. Amino acids: CATSRSGSSYEQYF. This chain joins TRBV15 and TRBJ2-7; D is undetermined. With 2 bases removed from V and 0 bases from J, the gap between germline ends came to 8 bases. Per the germline V gene, CDR1 is LNHNV and CDR2 is YYDKDF (reference sequence). The CDR3 loop spans 14 amino acids.

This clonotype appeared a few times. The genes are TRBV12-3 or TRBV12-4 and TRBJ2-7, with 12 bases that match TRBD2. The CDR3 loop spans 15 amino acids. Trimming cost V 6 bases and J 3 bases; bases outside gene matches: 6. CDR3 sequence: CASSLGTSGLYEQYF. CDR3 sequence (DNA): TGTGCCAGCAGCCTGGGGACTAGCGGGCTCTACGAGCAGTACTTC.

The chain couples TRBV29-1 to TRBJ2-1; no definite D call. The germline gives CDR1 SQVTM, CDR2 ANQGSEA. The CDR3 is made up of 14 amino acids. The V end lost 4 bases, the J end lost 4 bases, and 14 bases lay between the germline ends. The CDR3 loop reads CSVGNYLIYNEQFF. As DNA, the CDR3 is TGCAGCGTTGGTAACTACTTAATATACAATGAGCAGTTCTTC.

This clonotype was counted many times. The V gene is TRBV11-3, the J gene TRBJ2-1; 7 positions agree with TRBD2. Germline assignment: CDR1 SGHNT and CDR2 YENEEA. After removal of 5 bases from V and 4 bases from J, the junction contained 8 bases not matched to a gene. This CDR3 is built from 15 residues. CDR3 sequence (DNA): TGTGCCAGCAGCCCTCTAAGCGGGAAATACAATGAGCAGTTCTTC. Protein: CASSPLSGKYNEQFF.